This T cell receptor beta chain derives from a study of T cell responses to AZD1222 COVID-19 vaccine. Remarks on this clone: Antigen unknown.

The assay was immunoSEQ multiplex PCR, and TCRdb's table has in-frame clones only and misses some. The repertoire holds fewer than 70,000 clones, approximately 90% seen once, with around 4.9% in the top ten. Study conclusions and caveats: Epitopes outside B.1.351 and B.1.1.7 mutated regions reportedly drew nearly half of spike TCRs.

V was trimmed by 0 bases and J by 2 bases, leaving 6 bases between them. This CDR3 has 14 residues. Germline assignment: CDR1 MGHDK and CDR2 SYGVNS. The sample was peripheral blood, taken on day 0 of AZD1222 vaccination. V gene TRBV25-1 combines with J gene TRBJ2-3; D not resolved. The sequence derives from an adult in good health. The DNA for the CDR3 is TGTGCCAGCAGTGAATACAGCCTCACAGATACGCAGTATTTT. Translation gives CASSEYSLTDTQYF.